This T cell receptor beta chain stems from a study of response to subunit inactivated influenza vaccine. Regarding this clonotype: What it binds is not known.

TCRdb itself ran the RT-PCR reads through MiXCR, one entry per CDR3 protein. Counted here are 150,000 to 200,000 distinct CDR3 sequences, about 11% occurring once; the ten biggest clones make up about an eighth. The germline V gene encodes CDR1 SGHDT and CDR2 YYEEEE. The CDR3 loop spans 17 amino acids. V was pared by 9 bases and J by 0 bases, with 15 bases of the junction left unmatched. Findings and limits, study-wide: Few additional T cells are recruited per seasonal influenza vaccination, authors suggested.

The sequence derives from a man aged 50 to 60 who received an inactivated influenza vaccine. The material sequenced was non-naive T cells sorted from PBMCs, taken roughly 45 days after vaccination. The J gene is TRBJ2-1, the V gene TRBV5-6, with TRBD2 identical over 7 bases. The CDR3 sequence: CATYGGSGLSSYNEQFF. The CDR3 DNA sequence: TGTGCCACCTACGGGGGGAGCGGCCTAAGCTCCTACAATGAGCAGTTCTTC.